A single sample is the source of the 20 T cell receptor beta chains below, sequenced in a study of CD8 T cells in Susac syndrome (dated by TCRdb to between 2018 and 2021). Library creation used the immunoSEQ multiplex PCR assay. RNA was extracted using the RNeasy kit, and about 0.45 to 1 microgram was reverse transcribed with random hexamers. Using fastp at Q25 and MiXCR, TCRdb reprocessed the public reads and kept productive beta chains. Rows matching on CDR3 protein sequence are summarized as one entry with the most common DNA and genes. The sample table holds around 80,000 distinct CDR3 sequences, of which approximately 95% were seen once. More than 0.4% of the sample belongs to the ten largest clones. Source material: CD8+ T cells from PBMCs. Receptors were obtained from a human donor with Susac syndrome.

The chain is built from TRBV2 and TRBJ2-7; D is uncertain. V lost 2 bases and J lost 1, with 3 bases in between. Looked up from germline, CDR1 is SNHLY and CDR2 is FYNNEI. The CDR3 runs 12 residues. The CDR3 loop reads CASSELSYEQYF. CDR3 sequence (DNA): TGTGCCAGCAGTGAATTGTCCTACGAGCAGTACTTC.

The chain combines TRBV11-2 with TRBJ2-1; 9 bases agree with TRBD2. This CDR3 is built from 15 residues. V gave up 6 bases and J gave up 5 bases; unmatched junction bases: 8. CDR1 and CDR2 from the germline V gene are SGHAT and FQNNGV. The CDR3 DNA follows: TGTGCCAGCAGACGATTAGCGGGGGCCCACAATGAGCAGTTCTTC. Translation gives CASRRLAGAHNEQFF.

The rearrangement joins TRBV27 to TRBJ1-5, with 7 positions matching TRBD1. Trimming cost V 6 bases and J 0 bases; bases outside gene matches: 2. CDR1 MNHEY and CDR2 SMNVEV come from the germline V gene (reference sequence). This CDR3 spans 14 amino acids. CDR3 bases: TGTGCCAGCAGAACAGGGGTTAGCAATCAGCCCCAGCATTTT. Protein: CASRTGVSNQPQHF.

The chain links TRBV6-5 to TRBJ1-1; TRBD1 is a possible D gene (6 bases). Looked up from germline, CDR1 is MNHEY and CDR2 is SVGAGI. The CDR3 consists of 13 residues. Trimming cost V 10 bases and J 0 bases, with 12 bases left between them. The CDR3, as DNA: TGTGCCACCCAGGGACACCTGAACACTGAAGCTTTCTTT. Translating gives CATQGHLNTEAFF.

V and J are TRBV6-5 and TRBJ1-4; no reliable D call. Trimming shortened V by 2 bases and J by 6 bases, and 10 bases separated the two germline ends. CDR1 MNHEY and CDR2 SVGAGI come from the germline V gene. This CDR3 comprises 14 residues. For the CDR3, the DNA is TGTGCCAGCAGTTACGGCGGGAGAGATGAAAAACTGTTTTTT. This translates into CASSYGGRDEKLFF.

By its share, this clonotype is medium-sized. The chain carries TRBV9 and TRBJ2-3, with a tentative D call TRBD2 (6 bases). Germline-derived CDR1 and CDR2 are SGDLS and YYNGEE. V dropped 4 bases and J dropped 4 bases, with 19 bases sitting between them. The CDR3 is 16 amino acids. The CDR3 reads CASSPRDSLRSDTQYF. The CDR3 DNA follows: TGTGCCAGCAGCCCGCGGGACTCCCTGAGATCAGATACGCAGTATTTT. The full variable domain, completed using reference TRBV9 and TRBJ2-3, is DSGVTQTPKHLITATGQRVTLRCSPRSGDLSVYWYQQSLDQGLQFLIQYYNGEERAKGNILERFSAQQFPDLHSELNLSSLELGDSALYFCASSPRDSLRSDTQYFGPGTRLTVL.

J is TRBJ2-7 and V is TRBV24-1, with D unresolved. The CDR3 has 14 residues. Looked up from germline, CDR1 is KGHDR and CDR2 is SFDVKD. Trimming removed 3 bases from V and 1 base from J, with 9 bases in between. CDR3 DNA: TGTGCCACCAGTGATCCGGACCTTTCCTACGAGCAGTACTTC. Protein sequence: CATSDPDLSYEQYF.

The rearrangement uses TRBV5-1 and TRBJ2-3; unclear D gene. The germline CDR1 and CDR2 sequences are SGHRS and YFSETQ. Between the trimmed V and J ends, which lost 4 bases and 4 bases, there was a span of 10 bases. The length of the CDR3 is 13 residues. The CDR3 coding sequence is TGCGCCAGCAGCAGAGGTGGTGCAGATACGCAGTATTTT. It yields the protein CASSRGGADTQYF. The variable domain in full, completed from reference TRBV5-1 and TRBJ2-3, reads KAGVTQTPRYLIKTRGQQVTLSCSPISGHRSVSWYQQTPGQGLQFLFEYFSETQRNKGNFPGRFSGRQFSNSRSEMNVSTLELGDSALYLCASSRGGADTQYFGPGTRLTVL.

The chain carries TRBV29-1 and TRBJ2-7, with D possibly matching TRBD1 (6 bases). CDR3 length: 14 residues. The germline V gene encodes CDR1 SQVTM and CDR2 ANQGSEA. V lost 2 bases to trimming and J lost 0 bases, with 11 bases between them. The CDR3 protein is CSVETQGSSYEQYF. The CDR3 DNA is TGCAGCGTTGAAACACAGGGTAGCTCCTACGAGCAGTACTTC.

This chain links TRBV15 with TRBJ2-2; 10 positions match TRBD1. The J segment lost 7 bases and the V segment lost 5 bases, leaving 7 bases of the junction unmatched. In germline, CDR1 is LNHNV, CDR2 YYDKDF (reference sequence). The CDR3 has 15 residues. In DNA form, the CDR3 reads TGTGCCACCAGCCACGGGACAGGGGACGTCGGGGAGCTGTTTTTT. Its protein is CATSHGTGDVGELFF.

V usage is TRBV18 and J usage is TRBJ1-2; D not resolved. The V gene's germline CDR1 is KGHSH and CDR2 LQKENI. The CDR3 runs 13 residues. V lost 7 bases to trimming and J lost 7 bases, with 16 bases between them. The CDR3 protein is CASWSAALGGYTF. The CDR3 DNA reads TGTGCCAGCTGGTCGGCGGCCTTGGGTGGCTACACCTTC.

The chain employs TRBV12-3 or TRBV12-4 and TRBJ1-2, with 8 bases fitting TRBD1. This CDR3 has 14 residues. V lost 6 bases, J lost 7 bases, and 10 bases stayed unmatched. CDR3 nucleotide sequence: TGTGCCAGCAGCCCGGGACAGGATGGATCTGGCTACACCTTC. Its protein is CASSPGQDGSGYTF.

V usage is TRBV7-9 and J usage is TRBJ2-5; no reliable D call. Germline loops: CDR1 SEHNR, CDR2 FQNEAQ (reference sequence). The V gene lost 2 bases and the J gene lost 5 bases, with 9 bases spanning the gap. CDR3 size: 13 residues. CDR3 DNA: TGTGCCAGCAGCTTATCAGTGCGGGAGACCCAGTACTTC. Its translation: CASSLSVRETQYF.

This chain connects TRBV29-1 to TRBJ1-2; D gene ambiguous. Trimming shortened V by 3 bases and J by 6 bases, and 17 bases separated the two germline ends. The CDR3 covers 14 residues. CDR1 is SQVTM and CDR2 is ANQGSEA in the germline V gene. CDR3 loop: CSVESEIAGNGYTF. CDR3 nucleotides: TGCAGCGTTGAGAGCGAGATAGCTGGAAATGGCTACACCTTC. The full variable domain, completed using reference TRBV29-1 and TRBJ1-2, is SAVISQKPSRDICQRGTSLTIQCQVDSQVTMMFWYRQQPGQSLTLIATANQGSEATYESGFVIDKFPISRPNLTFSTLTVSNMSPEDSSIYLCSVESEIAGNGYTFGSGTRLTVV.

This sequence joins TRBV27 and TRBJ2-3; 9 nucleotides line up with TRBD1. V trimming: 5 bases; J trimming: 4 bases; junction bases outside the gene matches: 7. This CDR3 contains 15 residues. The V gene's germline CDR1 is MNHEY and CDR2 SMNVEV (reference sequence). This chain's CDR3 is CASSPGQGRPDTQYF. CDR3 DNA sequence: TGTGCCAGCAGTCCAGGACAGGGGCGCCCAGATACGCAGTATTTT.

The V and J genes are TRBV27 and TRBJ1-2; 8 bases are a match to TRBD1. The J segment lost 9 bases and the V segment lost 4 bases, leaving 10 bases of the junction unmatched. Germline CDR1 is MNHEY and CDR2 is SMNVEV (reference sequence). This CDR3 is 14 amino acids long. The CDR3 sequence is CASSSSGGAISYTF. The CDR3 nucleotides read TGTGCCAGCAGTTCCTCAGGGGGCGCGATCAGCTACACCTTC.

CDR3 residues: CASSQTWVTDTQYF. The CDR3 DNA reads as TGTGCCAGCAGCCAGACGTGGGTCACAGATACGCAGTATTTT. The genes are TRBV7-9 and TRBJ2-3; D ambiguous. Germline loops: CDR1 SEHNR, CDR2 FQNEAQ (reference sequence). Between the trimmed V and J ends, which lost 5 bases and 2 bases, there was a span of 11 bases. This CDR3 comprises 14 residues. The whole variable domain, remainder taken from reference TRBV7-9 and TRBJ2-3, is DTGVSQNPRHKITKRGQNVTFRCDPISEHNRLYWYRQTLGQGPEFLTYFQNEAQLEKSRLLSDRFSAERPKGSFSTLEIQRTEQGDSAMYLCASSQTWVTDTQYFGPGTRLTVL.

The chain couples TRBV24-1 to TRBJ2-4, with D perhaps matching TRBD1 (6 bases). The CDR3 length is 13 residues. Trimming shortened V by 5 bases and J by 5 bases, and 9 bases separated the two germline ends. Germline loops: CDR1 KGHDR, CDR2 SFDVKD. CDR3 region: CATSGNRENIQYF. CDR3 nucleotides: TGTGCCACCAGTGGAAACAGGGAAAACATTCAGTACTTC.

This clonotype was found once. The chain is built from TRBV6-6 and TRBJ2-1, with 8 bases that match TRBD2. The germline gives CDR1 MNHNY, CDR2 SVGAGI (reference sequence). Trimming at V came to 7 bases and at J to 8 bases, leaving 10 bases not matched to a gene. The CDR3 spans 14 residues. CDR3 in amino acids: CASTLRGGRDEQFF. The CDR3 DNA sequence: TGTGCCAGCACTTTACGGGGGGGCAGGGATGAGCAGTTCTTC.

The V call is TRBV7-9, the J call TRBJ2-2; no reliable D call. CDR1 and CDR2 (germline): SEHNR, FQNEAQ (reference sequence). There are 13 residues in the CDR3. The V and J ends lost 6 bases and 5 bases respectively, with 10 bases between them. The CDR3 loop reads CASSPKGTGELFF. The CDR3 DNA reads as TGTGCCAGCAGTCCCAAGGGAACCGGGGAGCTGTTTTTT. Filled out from reference TRBV7-9 and TRBJ2-2, the complete variable domain reads DTGVSQNPRHKITKRGQNVTFRCDPISEHNRLYWYRQTLGQGPEFLTYFQNEAQLEKSRLLSDRFSAERPKGSFSTLEIQRTEQGDSAMYLCASSPKGTGELFFGEGSRLTVL.